This T cell receptor (beta chain) is drawn from a study of T cell repertoires in cytomegalovirus infection. In the study overall: Both a matching HLA type and CMV infection were indicated by public TCR beta signatures. Study results and limitations: Ex vivo responses were dominated by HLA-C-restricted CMV-specific TCR beta clonotypes.

Between the trimmed V and J ends, which lost 5 bases and 5 bases, there was a span of 18 bases. CDR1 is SGHAT, CDR2 FQNNGV, per germline. The CDR3 is made up of 15 amino acids. As for this clonotype: Its antigen is not known.

MiXCR, run by TCRdb on the reads, gives a single entry per CDR3 protein. The sample comprises approximately 600,000 distinct CDR3 sequences, about 39% of which are singletons, and about 46% rests with the top ten. The TCR was taken from a human donor in good health (CMV status not recorded). Some clones in this sample may be carry-over from other donors' samples. The V and J genes are TRBV11-2 and TRBJ1-2; D ambiguous. Sequences were derived from cultured PBMCs, sampled from culture after CMV antigen stimulation. This CDR3 is CASSTRDARTYGYTF. The CDR3 region has the DNA TGTGCCAGCAGCACACGGGATGCCAGGACTTATGGCTACACCTTC. The full variable domain, its missing parts supplied by reference TRBV11-2 and TRBJ1-2, is EAGVAQSPRYKIIEKRQSVAFWCNPISGHATLYWYQQILGQGPKLLIQFQNNGVVDDSQLPKDRFSAERLKGVDSTLKIQPAKLEDSAVYLCASSTRDARTYGYTFGSGTRLTVV.